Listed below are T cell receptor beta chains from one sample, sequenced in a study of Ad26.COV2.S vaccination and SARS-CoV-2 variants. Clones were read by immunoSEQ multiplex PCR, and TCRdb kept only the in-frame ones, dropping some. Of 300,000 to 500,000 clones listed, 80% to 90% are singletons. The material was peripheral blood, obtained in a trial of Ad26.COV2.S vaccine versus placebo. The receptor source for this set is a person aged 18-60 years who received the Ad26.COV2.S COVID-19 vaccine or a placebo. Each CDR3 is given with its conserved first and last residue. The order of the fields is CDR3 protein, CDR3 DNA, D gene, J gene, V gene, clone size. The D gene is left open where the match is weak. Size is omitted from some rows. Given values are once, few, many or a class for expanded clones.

cdr3_aa: CASSLRGGLEDEQFF
cdr3_nt: TGTGCCAGCAGCTTAAGGGGGGGGCTAGAGGATGAGCAGTTCTTC
d_call: .
j_call: TRBJ2-1
v_call: TRBV7-2
clone_size: .

cdr3_aa: CASSEPPPGGNNEQFF
cdr3_nt: TGTGCCAGCAGTGAACCTCCCCCGGGGGGTAACAATGAGCAGTTCTTC
d_call: TRBD2
j_call: TRBJ2-1
v_call: TRBV6-1
clone_size: .

cdr3_aa: CATSREAGGPNPGANVLTF
cdr3_nt: TGTGCCACCAGCAGAGAAGCGGGGGGCCCAAACCCTGGGGCCAACGTCCTGACTTTC
d_call: TRBD2
j_call: TRBJ2-6
v_call: TRBV15
clone_size: .

cdr3_aa: CASSQVPEKLFF
cdr3_nt: TGCGCCAGCAGCCAAGTTCCGGAAAAACTGTTTTTT
d_call: .
j_call: TRBJ1-4
v_call: TRBV4-1
clone_size: few

cdr3_aa: CASSQNAWNTEAFF
cdr3_nt: TGTGCCAGCAGCCAGAATGCGTGGAACACTGAAGCTTTCTTT
d_call: .
j_call: TRBJ1-1
v_call: TRBV16
clone_size: .

cdr3_aa: CASSNPRRGGPYEQYF
cdr3_nt: TGTGCCAGTAGTAACCCCCGGCGGGGGGGCCCCTACGAGCAGTACTTC
d_call: TRBD2
j_call: TRBJ2-7
v_call: TRBV19
clone_size: once

cdr3_aa: CASSVGYNSPLHF
cdr3_nt: TGTGCCAGCAGCGTTGGCTATAATTCACCCCTCCACTTT
d_call: .
j_call: TRBJ1-6
v_call: TRBV9
clone_size: .

cdr3_aa: CASSSGTLNTEAFF
cdr3_nt: TGTGCCAGCAGTTCCGGGACACTGAACACTGAAGCTTTCTTT
d_call: .
j_call: TRBJ1-1
v_call: TRBV13
clone_size: once

cdr3_aa: CASSKGTENTEAFF
cdr3_nt: TGTGCCAGCAGCAAAGGGACGGAGAACACTGAAGCTTTCTTT
d_call: .
j_call: TRBJ1-1
v_call: TRBV5-4
clone_size: .

cdr3_aa: CATSSTGTAYGYTF
cdr3_nt: TGTGCCACCAGCAGTACCGGGACGGCCTATGGCTACACCTTC
d_call: .
j_call: TRBJ1-2
v_call: TRBV15
clone_size: .